The 25 T cell receptor beta chains in this list originate from one sample, sequenced in a study of blood T cells in healthy people across ages. Combining a sample-barcoded 5' primer with a J-beta primer mix, a second PCR ran for 7 to 11 cycles. Each CDR3 protein is one row after TCRdb ran MiXCR on the 5' RACE reads. The sample lists about 1,500,000 distinct CDR3 sequences; around 39% were seen once. The sample consisted of blood. Receptors originate from a woman under 30 in good health.

V is TRBV29-1 and J is TRBJ1-2, with 8 bases identical to TRBD1. There are 14 residues in the CDR3. The V gene's germline CDR1 is SQVTM and CDR2 ANQGSEA. V gave up 5 bases and J gave up 4 bases; unmatched junction bases: 9. The CDR3 bases are TGCAGCGTTAGCCAGGGGGCGCAGAGCTATGGCTACACCTTC. Its translation is CSVSQGAQSYGYTF.

This clonotype has only a few counts. The CDR3 loop reads CASRIAGRSYEQYF. In DNA, the CDR3 is TGTGCCAGCAGAATAGCGGGCCGCTCCTACGAGCAGTACTTC. The chain joins TRBV12-3 or TRBV12-4 to TRBJ2-7, with 7 positions matching TRBD2. The CDR3 is made up of 14 amino acids. V shed 6 bases, J shed 0 bases, and the junction held 5 bases outside the gene matches.

This clonotype appeared a few times. V usage is TRBV20-1 and J usage is TRBJ2-3, with TRBD2 matching over 10 bases. The CDR3 length is 14 residues. Germline values: CDR1 DFQATT, CDR2 SNEGSKA (reference sequence). V lost 4 bases and J lost 3; bases outside the gene matches: 4. CDR3 sequence (DNA): TGCAGTGCTAAGGCTAGCGGGAGTACAGATACGCAGTATTTT. Residues: CSAKASGSTDTQYF.

The chain couples TRBV9 to TRBJ2-7; D might be TRBD2 (5 bases). Germline CDR1 reads SGDLS; CDR2 reads YYNGEE. The CDR3 totals 14 residues. V was pared by 0 bases and J by 5 bases, with 12 bases between. The CDR3: CASSVVPWGDEQYF. DNA for the CDR3: TGTGCCAGCAGCGTAGTTCCGTGGGGAGACGAGCAGTACTTC.

The CDR3 protein is CASGLGQSSGNTIYF. DNA for the CDR3: TGTGCTAGTGGTTTGGGTCAGAGCTCTGGAAACACCATATATTTT. This chain connects TRBV12-5 to TRBJ1-3; the D is unclear. The CDR3 has 15 amino acids. The V end lost 1 base, the J end lost 0 bases, and 7 bases lay between the germline ends. Per germline, CDR1 LGHNT and CDR2 FRNRAP.

The chain has TRBV11-1 and TRBJ2-2; D unclear. CDR3 length equals 16 residues. V was pared by 3 bases and J by 6 bases, with 17 bases between. Germline CDR1 reads SGHAT; CDR2 reads FQDESV (reference sequence). The CDR3 bases are TGTGCCAGCAGCTTCCAAGGCCCTGCTATGGCCGGGGAGCTGTTTTTT. Its translation: CASSFQGPAMAGELFF.

The CDR3 protein is CATSGGFLPQPNYGYTF. In nucleotides, the CDR3 is TGTGCCACCTCCGGGGGGTTCTTACCCCAGCCTAACTATGGCTACACCTTC. The chain couples TRBV6-1 to TRBJ1-2, with D tentatively TRBD1 (5 bases). Germline V gives CDR1 MNHNS, CDR2 SASEGT. Trimming stripped 10 bases from V and 0 bases from J, with 24 bases between. This CDR3 contains 17 residues.

As to this clonotype: One end of the junction is discordant with germline, which a read error may explain. This chain uses TRBV7-2 with TRBJ1-5; D unresolved. The CDR3 runs 13 residues. Germline CDR1 SGHTA, CDR2 FQGNSA. The CDR3 is CASSPDGNRPQHF. The CDR3 DNA reads TGTGCCAGCAGCCCGGACGGCAATCGGCCCCAGCATTTT.

V gene TRBV10-3 combines with J gene TRBJ2-7, with no clear D. Germline CDR1 is ENHRY and CDR2 is SYGVKD. Trimming took off 3 bases at V and 5 bases at J, with 11 bases between the two ends. The CDR3 sequence is 13 residues long. CDR3 protein: CAISDVLSHEQYF. In DNA form, the CDR3 reads TGTGCCATCAGTGATGTACTGAGCCACGAGCAGTACTTC.

The chain joins TRBV5-1 to TRBJ1-1; D gene ambiguous. The V end lost 0 bases, the J end lost 0 bases, and 9 bases lay between the germline ends. This CDR3 has 15 residues. Per the germline V gene, CDR1 is SGHRS and CDR2 is YFSETQ. CDR3 sequence: CASSLVEIMNTEAFF. In nucleotides, the CDR3 is TGCGCCAGCAGCTTGGTGGAAATCATGAACACTGAAGCTTTCTTT.

V gene TRBV20-1 combines with J gene TRBJ1-2; 8 bases are shared with TRBD1. Germline V gene sequence: CDR1 DFQATT, CDR2 SNEGSKA (reference sequence). V was clipped by 4 bases and J by 2 bases; unmatched bases: 6. The CDR3 is made up of 14 amino acids. The CDR3 bases are TGCAGTGCTACCACGGACAGGGTAAACTATGGCTACACCTTC. Its protein is CSATTDRVNYGYTF.

This clonotype was detected only once. The V call is TRBV6-1, the J call TRBJ2-3; 10 nucleotides match TRBD2. CDR3 size: 17 residues. Per the germline V gene, CDR1 is MNHNS and CDR2 is SASEGT. V lost 0 bases, J lost 5 bases, and 8 bases stayed unmatched. In DNA, the CDR3 is TGTGCCAGCAGTGAAGCTAGGCTAGCGGGAGCCAGAGATACGCAGTATTTT. Residues: CASSEARLAGARDTQYF.

The rearrangement links TRBV7-9 to TRBJ2-3, with TRBD2 identical over 10 bases. Germline CDR1 SEHNR, CDR2 FQNEAQ (reference sequence). The CDR3 consists of 18 residues. Germline trimming cut 4 bases from V and 2 bases from J; bases unmatched to any gene: 12. The CDR3 loop is CASSSGTSVQAATDTQYF. The CDR3 nucleotides read TGTGCCAGCAGCTCCGGGACTAGCGTTCAAGCGGCCACAGATACGCAGTATTTT. The whole variable domain, remainder taken from reference TRBV7-9 and TRBJ2-3, is DTGVSQNPRHKITKRGQNVTFRCDPISEHNRLYWYRQTLGQGPEFLTYFQNEAQLEKSRLLSDRFSAERPKGSFSTLEIQRTEQGDSAMYLCASSSGTSVQAATDTQYFGPGTRLTVL.

This chain uses TRBV20-1 with TRBJ2-3, with 12 bases fitting TRBD2. This CDR3 contains 19 residues. V lost 1 base to trimming and J lost 3 bases; unmatched junction nucleotides: 14. Germline CDR1 and CDR2: DFQATT and SNEGSKA (reference sequence). CDR3 sequence reads: CSARGPVTRTSGTTDTQYF. For the CDR3, the DNA is TGCAGTGCTAGAGGCCCCGTCACACGGACTAGCGGGACAACAGATACGCAGTATTTT.

This chain uses TRBV10-3 with TRBJ1-4; a possible D gene is TRBD1 (5 bases). V dropped 5 bases and J dropped 7 bases, with 20 bases sitting between them. The CDR3 is made up of 16 amino acids. Germline V gene data show CDR1 as ENHRY and CDR2 as SYGVKD. CDR3 coding DNA: TGTGCCATCAGTCCCGGGACCTCGGAGAGTGGTGAAAAACTGTTTTTT. Translating it yields CAISPGTSESGEKLFF.

V gene TRBV5-1 combines with J gene TRBJ2-4; 8 nucleotides line up with TRBD2. The DNA end lines up better with TRBJ2-7; the J call may be wrong. Germline-derived CDR1 and CDR2 are SGHRS and YFSETQ. The CDR3 totals 15 residues. The CDR3 spells CASSLDPAGVFEQYF. In DNA form, the CDR3 reads TGCGCCAGCAGCTTGGACCCAGCGGGAGTGTTCGAGCAGTACTTC.

J is TRBJ1-1 and V is TRBV2; TRBD1 matches 7 bases. The CDR3 has 14 amino acids. J was trimmed by 4 bases and V by 4 bases; bases with no gene match: 6. Germline values: CDR1 SNHLY, CDR2 FYNNEI. The CDR3 region has the DNA TGTGCCAGCAGTGGACAGGGATTGGGCACTGAAGCTTTCTTT. Its translation: CASSGQGLGTEAFF.

In this sample, this clonotype turned up a few times. This chain connects TRBV7-9 to TRBJ2-5; tentative D call: TRBD1 (5 bases). This CDR3 region has 15 residues. Trimming cost V 5 bases and J 4 bases, with 17 bases left between them. CDR1 is SEHNR and CDR2 is FQNEAQ in the germline V gene (reference sequence). In DNA form, the CDR3 reads TGTGCCAGCAGCACACTCCTCAGGGTTGGAGAGACCCAGTACTTC. Its translation is CASSTLLRVGETQYF.

This clonotype appeared a few times. The V call is TRBV6-1, the J call TRBJ2-2; D is unresolved. Looked up from germline, CDR1 is MNHNS and CDR2 is SASEGT. Deletions cut 7 bases from V and 1 base from J, with 7 bases between. The CDR3 is made up of 13 amino acids. The CDR3 protein is CASNPMNTGELFF. CDR3 bases: TGTGCCAGCAACCCAATGAACACCGGGGAGCTGTTTTTT.

V gene TRBV6-5 combines with J gene TRBJ2-7, with a tentative D call TRBD1 (5 bases). This CDR3 comprises 16 residues. Trimming stripped 4 bases from V and 0 bases from J, with 16 bases between. From germline, CDR1 is MNHEY and CDR2 SVGAGI. The CDR3 DNA follows: TGTGCCAGCAGTTGCTCGGAATCGGACATCTCCTACGAGCAGTACTTC. Protein: CASSCSESDISYEQYF.

The CDR3 reads CASSLRPREPQETQYF. DNA of the CDR3: TGCGCCAGCAGCTTGAGACCGCGGGAGCCCCAAGAGACCCAGTACTTC. The chain employs TRBV5-1 and TRBJ2-5; 7 bases align to TRBD2. The CDR3 runs 16 residues. Unmatched junction bases numbered 7, after V lost 1 base and J lost 1 base. In germline, CDR1 is SGHRS, CDR2 YFSETQ.

The chain recombines TRBV6-5 with TRBJ1-6; 7 nucleotides match TRBD1. The CDR3 totals 21 residues. Unmatched junction bases numbered 18, after V lost 4 bases and J lost 0 bases. Germline V lookup: CDR1 MNHEY, CDR2 SVGAGI. The CDR3 here is CASSSSHRVGGESSYNSPLHF. For the CDR3, the DNA is TGTGCCAGCAGTTCCTCCCATCGGGTAGGGGGCGAGAGCTCCTATAATTCACCCCTCCACTTT.

This clonotype has only a few counts. This chain links TRBV11-2 with TRBJ1-1, with 8 bases fitting TRBD1. Germline V gene sequence: CDR1 SGHAT, CDR2 FQNNGV. V shed 7 bases, J shed 2 bases, and the junction held 6 bases outside the gene matches. The CDR3 length is 14 residues. The CDR3 nucleotides are TGTGCCAGCACCTCCGGACAGGGAAACACTGAAGCTTTCTTT. Residues: CASTSGQGNTEAFF. The full variable domain, its missing parts supplied by reference TRBV11-2 and TRBJ1-1, is EAGVAQSPRYKIIEKRQSVAFWCNPISGHATLYWYQQILGQGPKLLIQFQNNGVVDDSQLPKDRFSAERLKGVDSTLKIQPAKLEDSAVYLCASTSGQGNTEAFFGQGTRLTVV.

The chain couples TRBV21-1 to TRBJ2-7; no check of the table's D call, TRBD2, against the DNA was made. TRBV21-1 is described as a pseudogene. CDR3 length: 14 amino acids. CDR3 loop: CASSGRQGTYEQYF. In nucleotides, the CDR3 is TGTGCCAGCAGCGGGAGACAGGGCACCTACGAGCAGTACTTC.

The V and J genes are TRBV11-2 and TRBJ2-3, with TRBD2 matching 9 bases. The CDR3 runs to 18 residues. V gave up 0 bases and J gave up 1 base; unmatched junction bases: 8. Germline V gene lookup returns CDR1 SGHAT and CDR2 FQNNGV. The chain's CDR3 is CASSLDFTERGGTDTQYF. The CDR3 bases are TGTGCCAGCAGCTTAGATTTTACGGAGCGGGGGGGCACAGATACGCAGTATTTT.